These 27 T cell receptor beta chains originate from one sample sequenced in a study of control samples from healthy donors and cancer patients. Sequencing was performed with immunoSEQ multiplex PCR; in TCRdb, only in-frame clones are kept and a portion is missing. The sample holds 150,000 or so clones, approximately 94% seen once. Material: blood. Receptors originate from a man between 18 and 35 years old in good health.

The chain uses TRBV7-6 and TRBJ1-4; no clear D gene. The CDR3 has 15 amino acids. The germline gives CDR1 SGHVS, CDR2 FNYEAQ. With 5 bases removed from V and 8 bases from J, the gap between germline ends came to 18 bases. This chain's CDR3 is CASSATVGLEEKLFF. The CDR3 bases are TGTGCCAGCAGCGCTACGGTTGGCTTGGAGGAAAAACTGTTTTTT.

This clone appeared a single time. This sequence joins TRBV30 and TRBJ1-1; no clear D. Germline V gene data show CDR1 as GTSNPN and CDR2 as SVGIG (reference sequence). V was shortened by 4 bases and J by 0 bases, with 3 bases between the two germline ends. The CDR3 runs to 11 residues. CDR3 DNA: TGTGCCTGGACCCTGAACACTGAAGCTTTCTTT. Translated: CAWTLNTEAFF.

The chain is built from TRBV7-9 and TRBJ2-1; the match to TRBD1 covers 9 bases. The germline CDR1 and CDR2 sequences are SEHNR and FQNEAQ (reference sequence). J gave up 0 bases and V 5 bases, and 5 bases lay outside the gene matches. CDR3 length equals 16 residues. The CDR3 nucleotides read TGTGCCAGCAGCGCTCGACAGGGGGACTCCTACAATGAGCAGTTCTTC. It is translated as CASSARQGDSYNEQFF.

The chain is built from TRBV9 and TRBJ1-3, with D uncertain. The V end lost 4 bases, the J end lost 4 bases, and 9 bases lay between the germline ends. The length of the CDR3 is 13 residues. Germline V CDR1 and CDR2: SGDLS, YYNGEE. CDR3 amino acids: CASSSTPGNTIYF. The CDR3, as DNA: TGTGCCAGCAGCTCGACTCCCGGAAACACCATATATTTT. The full variable domain, completed using reference TRBV9 and TRBJ1-3, is DSGVTQTPKHLITATGQRVTLRCSPRSGDLSVYWYQQSLDQGLQFLIQYYNGEERAKGNILERFSAQQFPDLHSELNLSSLELGDSALYFCASSSTPGNTIYFGEGSWLTVV.

The chain employs TRBV4-1 and TRBJ2-7, with unresolved D. The CDR3 consists of 15 residues. Germline V CDR1 and CDR2: MGHRA, YSYEKL. The V and J ends lost 5 bases and 2 bases respectively, with 16 bases between them. CDR3 residues: CASSGRTDLAYEQYF. CDR3 DNA sequence: TGCGCCAGCAGCGGGCGGACGGACCTTGCCTACGAGCAGTACTTC.

This chain connects TRBV15 to TRBJ2-6; D remains ambiguous. Germline loops: CDR1 LNHNV, CDR2 YYDKDF (reference sequence). CDR3 size: 16 residues. Trimming left V 4 bases short and J 4 bases short, with 14 bases between. CDR3 DNA sequence: TGTGCCACCAGCAAGAGCGCAGGTGCGGGGGCCAACGTCCTGACTTTC. This encodes CATSKSAGAGANVLTF.

This sequence joins TRBV10-2 and TRBJ1-6; D gene unclear. Germline CDR1 and CDR2: WSHSY and SAAADI. This CDR3 comprises 15 residues. Trimming removed 3 bases at V and 5 bases at J, with 11 bases between. CDR3 loop: CASSDWSEHNSPLHF. The CDR3 bases are TGCGCCAGCAGTGATTGGTCAGAACATAATTCACCCCTCCACTTT.

The chain joins TRBV19 to TRBJ1-5, with a tentative D call TRBD1 (5 bases). Trimming took off 7 bases at V and 0 bases at J, with 16 bases between the two ends. Germline V gives CDR1 LNHDA, CDR2 SQIVND (reference sequence). CDR3 length equals 16 residues. This CDR3 is CASTPHPGDSNQPQHF. In DNA form, the CDR3 reads TGTGCCAGTACCCCGCATCCGGGGGATAGCAATCAGCCCCAGCATTTT. The variable domain in full, completed from reference TRBV19 and TRBJ1-5, reads DGGITQSPKYLFRKEGQNVTLSCEQNLNHDAMYWYRQDPGQGLRLIYYSQIVNDFQKGDIAEGYSVSREKKESFPLTVTSAQKNPTAFYLCASTPHPGDSNQPQHFGDGTRLSIL.

The chain has TRBV18 and TRBJ2-1; TRBD1 matches 7 bases. The CDR3 consists of 14 residues. The germline CDR1 and CDR2 sequences are KGHSH and LQKENI. The J segment lost 4 bases and the V segment lost 3 bases, leaving 3 bases of the junction unmatched. CDR3 loop: CASSPRGRYNEQFF. CDR3 DNA sequence: TGTGCCAGCTCACCCAGGGGGAGATACAATGAGCAGTTCTTC.

The CDR3 spells CSVGPTGAGEQYF. In DNA, the CDR3 is TGCAGCGTTGGGCCCACAGGGGCCGGTGAGCAGTACTTC. The J gene is TRBJ2-7, the V gene TRBV29-1, with 7 bases that match TRBD1. Germline trimming cut 4 bases from V and 7 bases from J; bases unmatched to any gene: 10. This CDR3 has 13 residues. Germline V gene lookup returns CDR1 SQVTM and CDR2 ANQGSEA.

The V and J genes are TRBV30 and TRBJ1-5, with D tentatively TRBD1 (5 bases). The CDR3 contains 14 residues. CDR1 and CDR2 (germline): GTSNPN, SVGIG (reference sequence). V was trimmed by 3 bases and J by 7 bases, leaving 16 bases between them. CDR3: CAWSNGGMGQPQHF. The CDR3 DNA sequence: TGTGCCTGGAGCAATGGGGGGATGGGACAGCCCCAGCATTTT.

As DNA, the CDR3 is TGTGCCAGCAGCTTAGCGGGGACAGTCGAAGATGGCGGGGAGCTGTTTTTT. This codes for CASSLAGTVEDGGELFF. This rearrangement joins TRBV7-6 to TRBJ2-2, with 7 positions matching TRBD1. The CDR3 loop spans 17 amino acids. V trimming: 0 bases; J trimming: 7 bases; junction bases outside the gene matches: 11. Germline values: CDR1 SGHVS, CDR2 FNYEAQ. The whole variable domain, filled in from reference TRBV7-6 and TRBJ2-2, reads GAGVSQSPRYKVTKRGQDVALRCDPISGHVSLYWYRQALGQGPEFLTYFNYEAQQDKSGLPNDRFSAERPEGSISTLTIQRTEQRDSAMYRCASSLAGTVEDGGELFFGEGSRLTVL.

This chain connects TRBV11-1 to TRBJ1-1, with TRBD1 identical over 9 bases. This CDR3 spans 15 amino acids. Trimming at V came to 5 bases and at J to 5 bases, leaving 9 bases not matched to a gene. The germline V gene encodes CDR1 SGHAT and CDR2 FQDESV (reference sequence). CDR3 in amino acids: CASSLATGGGTEAFF. The CDR3 coding sequence is TGTGCCAGCAGCCTCGCGACAGGGGGGGGTACTGAAGCTTTCTTT. Complete variable domain (other parts from reference TRBV11-1 and TRBJ1-1): EAEVAQSPRYKITEKSQAVAFWCDPISGHATLYWYRQILGQGPELLVQFQDESVVDDSQLPKDRFSAERLKGVDSTLKIQPAELGDSAMYLCASSLATGGGTEAFFGQGTRLTVV.

This chain links TRBV28 with TRBJ1-4; perhaps TRBD1 as D (6 bases). This CDR3 has 13 residues. Germline CDR1 is MDHEN and CDR2 is SYDVKM. V was trimmed by 6 bases and J by 3 bases, leaving 8 bases between them. In DNA form, the CDR3 reads TGTGCCAGCAGACAGGGTGCTAATGAAAAACTGTTTTTT. Protein: CASRQGANEKLFF. The full variable domain, rest sourced from reference TRBV28 and TRBJ1-4, is DVKVTQSSRYLVKRTGEKVFLECVQDMDHENMFWYRQDPGLGLRLIYFSYDVKMKEKGDIPEGYSVSREKKERFSLILESASTNQTSMYLCASRQGANEKLFFGSGTQLSVL.

The chain has TRBV13 and TRBJ2-2; D is perhaps TRBD2 (5 bases). The V end lost 0 bases, the J end lost 0 bases, and 14 bases lay between the germline ends. This CDR3 contains 18 residues. Per germline, CDR1 PRHDT and CDR2 FYEKMQ (reference sequence). The CDR3 loop reads CASSLGSRAASNTGELFF. CDR3 nucleotides: TGTGCCAGCAGCTTAGGGTCCAGAGCGGCATCGAACACCGGGGAGCTGTTTTTT.

This clone was observed a few times. The J gene is TRBJ2-7, the V gene TRBV4-2, with D tentatively TRBD2 (6 bases). Per the germline V gene, CDR1 is LGHNA and CDR2 is YNFKEQ. The germline V and J ends were trimmed by 1 base and 7 bases, with 17 bases remaining between them. The CDR3 loop spans 15 amino acids. This chain's CDR3 is CASSQGFGGEREQYF. CDR3 nucleotide sequence: TGTGCCAGCAGCCAAGGGTTCGGGGGAGAAAGGGAGCAGTACTTC.

V gene TRBV12-3 or TRBV12-4 combines with J gene TRBJ2-7, with D possibly matching TRBD1 (6 bases). This CDR3 contains 13 residues. V gave up 3 bases and J gave up 2 bases, with 8 bases separating them. CDR3 loop: CASSFGQTYEQYF. The CDR3, as DNA: TGTGCCAGCAGTTTTGGACAGACCTACGAGCAGTACTTC.

The chain has TRBV3-1 (or the pseudogene TRBV3-2) and TRBJ1-2; perhaps TRBD1 as D (5 bases). Per the germline V gene, CDR1 is LGHDT and CDR2 is YNNKEL (reference sequence). V gave up 0 bases and J gave up 3 bases, with 14 bases separating them. The CDR3 totals 16 residues. The CDR3 DNA reads as TGTGCCAGCAGCCAAGAAGGGCTGGGGACGTACTATGGCTACACCTTC. It encodes CASSQEGLGTYYGYTF.

With respect to this clone: This sample includes further DNA sequences coding for the same CDR3. This chain links TRBV5-1 with TRBJ2-3; D is unresolved. Germline V CDR1 and CDR2: SGHRS, YFSETQ. V dropped 2 bases and J dropped 5 bases, with 6 bases sitting between them. CDR3 size: 12 residues. The DNA of the CDR3 is TGCGCCAGCAGCTTTTCGGGAGATACGCAGTATTTT. The encoded protein is CASSFSGDTQYF.

The V and J genes are TRBV19 and TRBJ1-5; D call uncertain. Germline CDR1 and CDR2: LNHDA and SQIVND (reference sequence). V lost 5 bases, J lost 6 bases, and 11 bases lay in between. The CDR3 has 13 residues. The CDR3 DNA follows: TGTGCCAGTAGTGGAAGGGCTTCTCAGCCCCAGCATTTT. Its translation: CASSGRASQPQHF.

This clone was counted a few times. CDR3 DNA: TGTGCCAGCAGCTTAGGGGGGCAGGGATGGACTGGAAACACCATATATTTT. It codes for CASSLGGQGWTGNTIYF. The chain recombines TRBV7-9 with TRBJ1-3, with D perhaps matching TRBD1 (6 bases). V dropped 1 base and J dropped 2 bases, with 15 bases sitting between them. The CDR3 is made up of 17 amino acids. In germline, CDR1 is SEHNR, CDR2 FQNEAQ (reference sequence).

DNA for the CDR3: TGTGCCAGCAGTTTGGTTTCCCGGGTCACTGAAGCTTTCTTT. As protein: CASSLVSRVTEAFF. The chain employs TRBV28 and TRBJ1-1; D is undetermined. Germline CDR1 and CDR2: MDHEN and SYDVKM. Trimming removed 3 bases from V and 4 bases from J, with 12 bases in between. The CDR3 is 14 residues long.

The chain combines TRBV11-2 with TRBJ2-6; no reliable D call. V was cut by 5 bases and J by 0 bases, with 8 bases left in between. CDR1 is SGHAT, CDR2 FQNNGV, per germline. The CDR3 contains 15 residues. In DNA form, the CDR3 reads TGTGCCAGCAGCGCTATTTTCTCTGGGGCCAACGTCCTGACTTTC. It is translated as CASSAIFSGANVLTF.

The chain combines TRBV21-1 with TRBJ2-1; the tabulated D call, TRBD2, remains unverified against the DNA. TRBV21-1 is given as a pseudogene. The CDR3 consists of 12 residues. CDR3 DNA sequence: TGTGCCAGCAGGTGGACTAGCGGCGAGCAGTTCTTC. Its protein is CASRWTSGEQFF.

CDR3 in amino acids: CASSPGTGATGELFF. CDR3 DNA: TGTGCCAGCTCACCTGGGACAGGGGCCACCGGGGAGCTGTTTTTT. The J gene is TRBJ2-2, the V gene TRBV18, with TRBD1 matching over 10 bases. Germline V gene sequence: CDR1 KGHSH, CDR2 LQKENI. With 3 bases clipped from V and 4 bases from J, the junction kept 2 bases outside the gene matches. The CDR3 is 15 residues long.

The chain employs TRBV25-1 and TRBJ2-7; D unclear. The CDR3 contains 15 residues. From germline, CDR1 is MGHDK and CDR2 SYGVNS. Trimming left V 2 bases short and J 2 bases short, with 13 bases between. CDR3 protein: CASSELRAPTYEQYF. The CDR3 bases are TGTGCCAGCAGTGAACTTCGGGCGCCTACCTACGAGCAGTACTTC.

The chain has TRBV28 and TRBJ2-1; 15 positions match TRBD2. V lost 5 bases, J lost 2 bases, and 7 bases stayed unmatched. In germline, CDR1 is MDHEN, CDR2 SYDVKM. CDR3 length equals 18 residues. The CDR3 region has the DNA TGTGCCAGCAGTAACGGACTAGCGGGAGGGCCTGCCTACAATGAGCAGTTCTTC. Translating gives CASSNGLAGGPAYNEQFF.